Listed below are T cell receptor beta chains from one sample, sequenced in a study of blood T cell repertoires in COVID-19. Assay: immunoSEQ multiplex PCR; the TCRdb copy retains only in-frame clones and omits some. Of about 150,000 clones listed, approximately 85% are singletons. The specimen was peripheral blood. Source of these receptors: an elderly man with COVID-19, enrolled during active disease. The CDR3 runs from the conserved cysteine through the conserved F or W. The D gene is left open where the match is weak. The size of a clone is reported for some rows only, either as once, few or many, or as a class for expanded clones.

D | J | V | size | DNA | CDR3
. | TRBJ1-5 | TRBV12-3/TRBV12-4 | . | TGTGCCAGCCAGTCGGCGGGGGGTCAGCCCCAGCATTTT | CASQSAGGQPQHF
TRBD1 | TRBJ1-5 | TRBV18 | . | TGTGCCAGCTCTGAGGGACAGATTGAAAATCAGCCCCAGCATTTT | CASSEGQIENQPQHF
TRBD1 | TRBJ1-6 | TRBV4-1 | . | TGCGCCAGCAGCCAAGATCAGACAGGGGGCGCGAATTCACCCCTCCACTTT | CASSQDQTGGANSPLHF
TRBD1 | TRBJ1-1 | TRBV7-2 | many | TGTGCCAGCAGCTTAGGACAGGGCTACACTGAAGCTTTCTTT | CASSLGQGYTEAFF
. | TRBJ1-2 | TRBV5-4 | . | TGTGCCAGCAGCGACGACACAGGCGTCTATGGCTACACCTTC | CASSDDTGVYGYTF
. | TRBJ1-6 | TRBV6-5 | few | TGTGCCAGCAGTTACTTGAGGACAGACACTAATTCACCCCTCCACTTT | CASSYLRTDTNSPLHF
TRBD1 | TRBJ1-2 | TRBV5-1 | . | TGCGCCAGCAGCTCCGGGGCAACAGGGGGCAGGGGCTACACCTTC | CASSSGATGGRGYTF
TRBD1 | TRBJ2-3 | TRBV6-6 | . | TGTGCCAGCAGTTACTCTATGGGGACAGGGACAGATACGCAGTATTTT | CASSYSMGTGTDTQYF
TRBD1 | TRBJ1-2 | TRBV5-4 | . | TGTGCCAGCAGTAGAAGACAGGGGGCGCTTGGCTACACCTTC | CASSRRQGALGYTF
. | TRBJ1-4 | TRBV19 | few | TGTGCCAGTAGCCCATCGGAGTTGCATGAAAAACTGTTTTTT | CASSPSELHEKLFF
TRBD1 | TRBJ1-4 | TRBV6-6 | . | TGTGCCAGCAGTTACCCGACAGGGGGCGGTGAAAAACTGTTTTTT | CASSYPTGGGEKLFF
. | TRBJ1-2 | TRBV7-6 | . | TGTGCCAGCAGCTTAGACAGCTCCCACGGCTACACCTTC | CASSLDSSHGYTF
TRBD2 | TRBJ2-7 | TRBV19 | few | TGTGCCAGTAGTGTTAGCGGGGGCGGCTACGAGCAGTACTTC | CASSVSGGGYEQYF
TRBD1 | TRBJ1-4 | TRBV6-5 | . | TGTGCCAGCAGTTCCGGGACAGGGGATGAAAAACTGTTTTTT | CASSSGTGDEKLFF
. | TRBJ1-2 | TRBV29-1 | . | TGCAGCGCAAAGACAGAATTCCCCAAAGGCTACACCTTC | CSAKTEFPKGYTF
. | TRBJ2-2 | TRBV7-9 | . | TGTGCCAGCAGCTTAGAGCCCCTCCCCCCGACCGGGGAGCTGTTTTTT | CASSLEPLPPTGELFF
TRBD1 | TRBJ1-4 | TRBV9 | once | TGTGCCAGCAGCCCTGGGACAGGGTCGAGTGAAAAACTGTTTTTT | CASSPGTGSSEKLFF
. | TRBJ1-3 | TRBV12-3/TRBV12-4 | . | TGTGCCAGCAATCTAGGGGGTGGAAACACCATATATTTT | CASNLGGGNTIYF
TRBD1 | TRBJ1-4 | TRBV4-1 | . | TGCGCCAGCAGCCGTGAAGGGACAGCAACCCAAGGGAATGAAAAACTGTTTTTT | CASSREGTATQGNEKLFF
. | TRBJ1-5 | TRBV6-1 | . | TGTGCCAGCAGTGAAAACATCAGGGGATCTAGCAATCAGCCCCAGCATTTT | CASSENIRGSSNQPQHF
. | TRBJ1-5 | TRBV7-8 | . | TGTGCCAGCAGCTCGCGAACCAATCAGCCCCAGCATTTT | CASSSRTNQPQHF
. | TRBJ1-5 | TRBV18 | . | TGTGCCAGCTCACCACTATCAGGGGACAATCAGCCCCAGCATTTT | CASSPLSGDNQPQHF
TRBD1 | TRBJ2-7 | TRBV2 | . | TGTGCCAGCAGTAAGGGACAGGGCGCTAACTTCGAGCAGTACTTC | CASSKGQGANFEQYF
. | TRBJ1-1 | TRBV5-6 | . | TGTGCCAGCAGCCCGGTGAACACTGAAGCTTTCTTT | CASSPVNTEAFF
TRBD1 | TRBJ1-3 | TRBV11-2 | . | TGTGCCAGCAGCTTAGCCGGACAGGGCGCGAACACCATATATTTT | CASSLAGQGANTIYF
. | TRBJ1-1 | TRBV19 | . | TGTGCCAGTAGTATAGGGGCATTCCACGCTGAAGCTTTCTTT | CASSIGAFHAEAFF
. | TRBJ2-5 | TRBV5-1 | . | TGCGCCAGCAGCTTGGCCACGGGAGAGGAGACCCAGTACTTC | CASSLATGEETQYF
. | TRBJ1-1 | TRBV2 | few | TGTGCCAGCAGTGATCAGGTAGGAAACACTGAAGCTTTCTTT | CASSDQVGNTEAFF
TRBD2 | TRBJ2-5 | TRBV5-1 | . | TGCGCCAGCAGCGTGGGACTAGCGGCGGAAGAGACCCAGTACTTC | CASSVGLAAEETQYF
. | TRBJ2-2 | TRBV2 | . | TGTGCCAGCAGTCAGGAGGGGCCTACGAACACCGGGGAGCTGTTTTTT | CASSQEGPTNTGELFF
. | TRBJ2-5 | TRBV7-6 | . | TGTGCCAGCAGCTTACAGGGGGGAAGGCAAGAGACCCAGTACTTC | CASSLQGGRQETQYF
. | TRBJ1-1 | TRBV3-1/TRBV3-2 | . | TGTGCCAGCAGCCAATGGACATACACTGAAGCTTTCTTT | CASSQWTYTEAFF
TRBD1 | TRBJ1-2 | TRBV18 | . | TGTGCCAGCTCACCCTCAGGTTCAGGGGGCACCTATGGCTACACCTTC | CASSPSGSGGTYGYTF
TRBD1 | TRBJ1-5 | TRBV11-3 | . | TGTGCCAGCAGCCTGACAGGGAATAGCAATCAGCCCCAGCATTTT | CASSLTGNSNQPQHF
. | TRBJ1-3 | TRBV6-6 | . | TGTGCCAGCATCGGGGGCTCTGGAAACACCATATATTTT | CASIGGSGNTIYF
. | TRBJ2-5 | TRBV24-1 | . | TGTGCCACCATGGCGGCGGGGATGCAAGAGACCCAGTACTTC | CATMAAGMQETQYF